These 21 T cell receptor beta chains were all obtained from the same sample, sequenced in a study of T cell responses to AZD1222 COVID-19 vaccine. Produced via immunoSEQ multiplex PCR; TCRdb's table is partial and in-frame only. The top ten clones hold approximately 4.8% of a sample with approximately 100,000 clones, approximately 93% of them seen once. The sequenced sample was peripheral blood, obtained on day 0 of AZD1222 vaccination. These receptors originate from an adult in good health.

This clone was observed once. The J gene is TRBJ2-7, the V gene TRBV12-3 or TRBV12-4; D gene unclear. The V gene lost 3 bases and the J gene lost 8 bases, with 14 bases spanning the gap. The CDR3 spans 13 residues. The CDR3 region is CASSFKIAPKQYF. CDR3 in DNA: TGTGCCAGCAGTTTTAAGATCGCCCCCAAGCAGTACTTC.

This clone appeared a single time. The chain links TRBV19 to TRBJ1-5, with 7 nucleotides matching TRBD1. The CDR3 loop spans 12 amino acids. Germline V gene lookup returns CDR1 LNHDA and CDR2 SQIVND (reference sequence). V shed 10 bases, J shed 4 bases, and the junction held 4 bases outside the gene matches. Here the CDR3 DNA reads TGTGCCACCGCAGGGGGGAATCAGCCCCAGCATTTT. The encoded protein is CATAGGNQPQHF.

The chain couples TRBV7-9 to TRBJ1-6; 11 bases align to TRBD1. The V segment lost 5 bases and the J segment 10 bases; nucleotides outside the gene matches: 7. CDR1 SEHNR and CDR2 FQNEAQ come from the germline V gene (reference sequence). The CDR3 runs 15 residues. CDR3: CASSPDRGQESPLHF. The DNA for the CDR3 is TGTGCCAGCAGCCCGGACAGGGGGCAAGAATCACCCCTCCACTTT.

This chain joins TRBV5-4 and TRBJ1-2; 7 positions agree with TRBD1. Germline-derived CDR1 and CDR2 are SGHNT and YYREEE (reference sequence). CDR3 length equals 14 residues. Losses at the gene ends were 5 bases for V and 0 bases for J; bases not matched to a gene: 4. CDR3: CASSPGTANYGYTF. CDR3 in DNA: TGTGCCAGCAGTCCCGGGACAGCTAACTATGGCTACACCTTC.

The CDR3 DNA sequence: TGTGCCAGCAGCGATATAGTAGGGAGGGGGTCTGGCTACACCTTC. This gives the protein CASSDIVGRGSGYTF. The rearrangement joins TRBV7-6 to TRBJ1-2, with a possible D match to TRBD1 (6 bases). V lost 5 bases, J lost 7 bases, and 20 bases lay in between. CDR1 is SGHVS, CDR2 FNYEAQ, per germline. The CDR3 length is 15 residues. The full variable domain, rest sourced from reference TRBV7-6 and TRBJ1-2, is GAGVSQSPRYKVTKRGQDVALRCDPISGHVSLYWYRQALGQGPEFLTYFNYEAQQDKSGLPNDRFSAERPEGSISTLTIQRTEQRDSAMYRCASSDIVGRGSGYTFGSGTRLTVV.

V usage is TRBV5-4 and J usage is TRBJ1-2; perhaps TRBD1 as D (5 bases). The ends were cut back, 4 bases at V and 6 bases at J, with 13 bases in the middle. The CDR3 sequence is 13 residues long. Germline lookup yields CDR1 SGHNT and CDR2 YYREEE (reference sequence). In nucleotides, the CDR3 is TGTGCCAGCAGCCCGCTCGGGGCCCATGGCTACACCTTC. Translating it yields CASSPLGAHGYTF.

J is TRBJ1-2 and V is TRBV3-1 (or the pseudogene TRBV3-2); 7 nucleotides match TRBD1. The CDR3 totals 14 residues. Germline CDR1 and CDR2: LGHDT and YNNKEL (reference sequence). Germline trimming cut 0 bases from V and 6 bases from J; bases unmatched to any gene: 4. The DNA of the CDR3 is TGTGCCAGCAGCCAAGACAGGGGGAGGGATGGCTACACCTTC. It codes for CASSQDRGRDGYTF.

The chain uses TRBV6-5 and TRBJ1-5, with D tentatively TRBD1 (6 bases). The V end lost 5 bases, the J end lost 7 bases, and 15 bases lay between the germline ends. Germline loops: CDR1 MNHEY, CDR2 SVGAGI. There are 14 residues in the CDR3. CDR3 residues: CASSKQGKRQPQHF. As DNA, the CDR3 is TGTGCCAGCAGTAAACAGGGTAAGAGACAGCCCCAGCATTTT.

V usage is TRBV6-4 and J usage is TRBJ1-2, with D unresolved. Germline V gives CDR1 MRHNA, CDR2 SNTAGT. V was clipped by 0 bases and J by 0 bases, with 8 bases between them. CDR3 length equals 15 residues. CDR3: CASSDSFGANYGYTF. The CDR3 nucleotides read TGTGCCAGCAGTGACTCTTTCGGTGCTAACTATGGCTACACCTTC.

The CDR3 protein is CASSLDRGGTEAFF. In nucleotides, the CDR3 is TGTGCCAGCAGCCTGGACAGGGGAGGGACTGAAGCTTTCTTT. V gene TRBV6-5 combines with J gene TRBJ1-1; 9 bases align to TRBD1. Looked up from germline, CDR1 is MNHEY and CDR2 is SVGAGI. Trimming cost V 6 bases and J 5 bases; bases outside gene matches: 7. The CDR3 is made up of 14 amino acids.

The rearrangement links TRBV30 to TRBJ2-1, with unresolved D. The V end lost 2 bases, the J end lost 0 bases, and 8 bases lay between the germline ends. The germline V gene has CDR1 GTSNPN and CDR2 SVGIG (reference sequence). This CDR3 comprises 14 residues. CDR3 amino acids: CAWSQAPSYNEQFF. The CDR3 DNA is TGTGCCTGGAGTCAAGCTCCCTCCTACAATGAGCAGTTCTTC.

This rearrangement joins TRBV6-5 to TRBJ1-2; 7 bases fit TRBD1. V trimming: 2 bases; J trimming: 8 bases; junction bases outside the gene matches: 8. This CDR3 is 14 amino acids long. Germline lookup yields CDR1 MNHEY and CDR2 SVGAGI. CDR3 in DNA: TGTGCCAGCAGTTACGACAGGGTGATAGAAGGCTACACCTTC. It specifies CASSYDRVIEGYTF.

This rearrangement joins TRBV2 to TRBJ2-4, with D tentatively TRBD2 (7 bases). This CDR3 has 18 residues. The germline gives CDR1 SNHLY, CDR2 FYNNEI. V lost 3 bases and J lost 1, with 19 bases in between. The chain's CDR3 is CASSEVRGGASAKNIQYF. The CDR3 region has the DNA TGTGCCAGCAGTGAGGTCCGTGGGGGGGCATCGGCCAAAAACATTCAGTACTTC. The whole variable domain, filled in from reference TRBV2 and TRBJ2-4, reads EPEVTQTPSHQVTQMGQEVILRCVPISNHLYFYWYRQILGQKVEFLVSFYNNEISEKSEIFDDQFSVERPDGSNFTLKIRSTKLEDSAMYFCASSEVRGGASAKNIQYFGAGTRLSVL.

The rearrangement joins TRBV20-1 to TRBJ1-1, with TRBD1 identical over 7 bases. This CDR3 region has 11 residues. Germline-derived CDR1 and CDR2 are DFQATT and SNEGSKA (reference sequence). V lost 2 bases, J lost 8 bases, and 2 bases stayed unmatched. The CDR3 DNA follows: TGCAGTGCTAGAAGACAGGGCGAAGCTTTCTTT. Its translation: CSARRQGEAFF.

The chain uses TRBV6-6 and TRBJ1-1; D is ambiguous. V was shortened by 3 bases and J by 1 base, with 6 bases between the two germline ends. The CDR3 runs 13 residues. Germline CDR1 MNHNY, CDR2 SVGAGI (reference sequence). The CDR3 DNA is TGTGCCAGCAGTTATGGACGGAACACTGAAGCTTTCTTT. It yields the protein CASSYGRNTEAFF.

This chain links TRBV5-1 with TRBJ1-1, with D maybe TRBD1 (5 bases). The CDR3 extends over 12 amino acids. CDR1 and CDR2 from the germline V gene are SGHRS and YFSETQ. V was trimmed by 4 bases and J by 1 base, leaving 5 bases between them. The DNA for the CDR3 is TGCGCCAGCAGCACAGGGAACACTGAAGCTTTCTTT. Translating it yields CASSTGNTEAFF.

The genes are TRBV6-2 or TRBV6-3 and TRBJ2-6; D tentatively fits TRBD1 or TRBD2 (5 bases each). The germline V gene has CDR1 MNHEY and CDR2 SVGEGT. This CDR3 has 15 amino acids. Deletions cut 6 bases from V and 2 bases from J, with 11 bases between. The CDR3 DNA reads TGTGCCAGCAGCGCTAGAGGGGCTGGGGCCAACGTCCTGACTTTC. This sequence encodes CASSARGAGANVLTF.

V usage is TRBV29-1 and J usage is TRBJ2-2; D is possibly TRBD2 (6 bases). The CDR3 is 11 residues long. Germline V CDR1 and CDR2: SQVTM, ANQGSEA. The germline V and J ends were trimmed by 7 bases and 12 bases, with 15 bases remaining between them. CDR3 amino acids: CSAAGTSKLFF. The CDR3 nucleotides read TGCAGCGCTGCTGGGACTTCAAAGCTGTTTTTT.

This rearrangement joins TRBV19 to TRBJ1-1, with 9 bases matching TRBD1. CDR3 length: 14 amino acids. Germline V lookup: CDR1 LNHDA, CDR2 SQIVND (reference sequence). J was trimmed by 5 bases and V by 2 bases; bases with no gene match: 3. The CDR3 region has the DNA TGTGCCAGTAGTATAAGAGACAGGGGGACTGAAGCTTTCTTT. Residues: CASSIRDRGTEAFF.

The gene calls are TRBV10-3 and TRBJ2-4, with 15 bases lining up with TRBD2. The CDR3 has 17 residues. Germline CDR1 and CDR2: ENHRY and SYGVKD. The junction had 1 base not matched to a gene; V was cut back by 4 bases and J by 0 bases. CDR3 nucleotide sequence: TGTGCCATCAGTGTGGGACTAGCGGGGGGAGCCAAAAACATTCAGTACTTC. As protein: CAISVGLAGGAKNIQYF.

The chain employs TRBV6-1 and TRBJ1-6, with D hard to call. This CDR3 has 16 residues. Germline-derived CDR1 and CDR2 are MNHNS and SASEGT. V gave up 5 bases and J gave up 0 bases, with 11 bases separating them. The CDR3 region is CASSQDRSSYNSPLHF. In nucleotides, the CDR3 is TGTGCCAGCAGTCAAGATCGGAGCTCCTATAATTCACCCCTCCACTTT.